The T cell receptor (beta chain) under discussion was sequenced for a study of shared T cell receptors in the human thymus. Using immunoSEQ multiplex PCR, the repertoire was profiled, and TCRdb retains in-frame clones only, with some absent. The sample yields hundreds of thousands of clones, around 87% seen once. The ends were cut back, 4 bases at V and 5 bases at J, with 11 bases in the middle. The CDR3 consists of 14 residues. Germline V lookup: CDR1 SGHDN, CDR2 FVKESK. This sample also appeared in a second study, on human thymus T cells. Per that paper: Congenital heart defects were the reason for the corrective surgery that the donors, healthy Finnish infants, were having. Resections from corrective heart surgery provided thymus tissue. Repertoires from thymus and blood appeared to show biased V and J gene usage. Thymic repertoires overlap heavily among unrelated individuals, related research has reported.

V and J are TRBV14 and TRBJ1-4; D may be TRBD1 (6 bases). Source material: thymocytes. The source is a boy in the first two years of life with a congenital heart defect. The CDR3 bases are TGTGCCAGCAGCCCGCAGGGGCCGAATGAAAAACTGTTTTTT. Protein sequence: CASSPQGPNEKLFF. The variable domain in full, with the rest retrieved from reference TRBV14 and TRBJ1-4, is EAGVTQFPSHSVIEKGQTVTLRCDPISGHDNLYWYRRVMGKEIKFLLHFVKESKQDESGMPNNRFLAERTGGTYSTLKVQPAELEDSGVYFCASSPQGPNEKLFFGSGTQLSVL.